This TCR beta chain was recovered during a study of vaccination effects on CD4 cells after COVID-19 (dated by TCRdb to 2022 to 2024). With respect to the entire study: Across the study, the median time from the second dose to post-vaccine sampling was 72 days (range 14 to 241). The full study included some eleven COVID-19 convalescent patients and a few SARS-CoV-2-naive healthy vaccine recipients. The study compared SARS-CoV-2 spike-specific CD4+ TCR repertoires before and after mRNA vaccination in COVID-19 convalescent patients and infection-naive vaccine recipients. In the study, cultures from other donors were sequenced using the Oncomine TCR Beta short-read assay on an Illumina iSeq 100.

The study at large found these results: Marked clonal contraction was observed in both infection-induced and vaccine-induced clones at late post-vaccination timepoints, consistent with waning T cell responses. In healthy vaccine recipients, vaccine-induced clones were almost all SARS-CoV-2 mono-reactive, with only 1 of 255 cross-reactive with common cold coronaviruses. Limitations of the study were the small number of convalescent patients and the absence of early post-infection timepoints.

Libraries were built with the immunoSEQ multiplex PCR assay. TCR beta CDR3 sequencing was performed on DNA from the cultured, isolated CD4+ T cells. The paper's processing steps were these. Non-productive TCR sequences were removed and reads were trimmed to the CDR3 region, keeping CDR3s of at least 7 amino acids. Antigen-specific clonotypes were identified using the MANAFEST web app by comparison of expansion in peptide wells against reference cultures. Positive clones required FDR<0.05 expansion versus reference and all other wells, odds ratio above 5, and frequency above 0.1% in two replicate wells. A clonotype was called cross-reactive if it was significantly expanded both in SARS-CoV-2 spike wells and in at least one common cold coronavirus spike condition. Using the stringdist R package, CDR3 similarity was measured by Levenshtein distance, and unrooted trees were constructed with ape in R 3.6.1. Sourced from immuneACCESS, this table was stored by TCRdb with only in-frame sequences that have V and J called. A share of the clones is absent; for the studies checked, an unresolved V gene accounts for under half, and the remainder has no known explanation. The D gene and trimming were derived from the DNA, and the V and J assignments and clone size from that table. For this sample the table gives some 24,000 clones, of which 60% to 85% were detected only once. Approximately 23% of the sample lies in the top ten.

For this clone: Its antigen is unknown. Qualities for individual bases were not recorded, and no much larger clone is one base off.

In the ViraFEST assay, PBMC were stimulated with viral peptide pools, and antigen-specific CD4+ T cell clonotypes were then identified by expansion using TCR sequencing. After about 10 days of culture, CD4+ T cells were isolated with the EasySep CD4+ T cell isolation kit. Each participant got two doses of an mRNA SARS-CoV-2 vaccine, either BNT162b2 or mRNA-1273. Healthy vaccine recipients had no prior SARS-CoV-2 infection, confirmed by negative nucleocapsid antibodies before and after vaccination. Some 1.9 million PBMC per well were cultured with around 10 ug/ml peptides in IMDM containing approximately 4.7% human AB serum, approximately 9.1 IU/ml IL-2 and gentamicin. Half of the culture medium was replaced with fresh IL-2-containing medium on days 3 and 7. Unless noted otherwise, every peptide stimulation condition was cultured in triplicate wells. Using Ficoll-Paque Plus gradient centrifugation, PBMC were separated from whole blood and then either used fresh or cryopreserved at -140C. The overlapping peptide pools covered the spike proteins of SARS-CoV-2 as well as those of the common cold coronaviruses HCoV-NL63, HCoV-OC43 and HCoV-229E. Genomic DNA was extracted from cultured CD4+ T cells with the QIAamp micro DNA kit.

The CDR3 measures 15 amino acids from cysteine to phenylalanine. The only DNA kept is the CDR3, 45 bases in frame from the first base. The germline V gene provides CDR1 MNHEY and CDR2 SVGAGI. The V end loses 2 bases and the J end loses 1 base, and a stretch of 11 bases separates them. The source material was CD4+ T cells from PBMCs cultured with HCoV-NL63 spike peptides, sampled after COVID-19 vaccination. This sample's cell subset or site label indicates: HCoV-NL63 spike overlapping peptide pool stimulation. The TCR was taken from a human donor who received a COVID-19 vaccine. Recombination connected TRBV6-5 to TRBJ1-1; perhaps TRBD1 is the D gene, with 6 bases matching. The sequenced DNA: TGTGCCAGCAGTTACGGAGGGGGGCGGAACACTGAAGCTTTCTTT. This yields the protein CASSYGGGRNTEAFF.